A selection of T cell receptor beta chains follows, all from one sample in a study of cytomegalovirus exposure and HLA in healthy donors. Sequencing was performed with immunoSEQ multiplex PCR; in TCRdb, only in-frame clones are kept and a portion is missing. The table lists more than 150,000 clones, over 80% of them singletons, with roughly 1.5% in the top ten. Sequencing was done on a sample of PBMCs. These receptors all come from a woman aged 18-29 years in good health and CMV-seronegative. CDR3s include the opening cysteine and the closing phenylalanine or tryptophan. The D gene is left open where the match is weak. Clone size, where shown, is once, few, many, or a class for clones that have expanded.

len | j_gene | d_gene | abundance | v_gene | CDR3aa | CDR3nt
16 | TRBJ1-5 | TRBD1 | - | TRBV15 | CATSRVNRGGGQPQHF | TGTGCCACCAGCAGGGTAAACAGGGGAGGTGGGCAGCCCCAGCATTTT
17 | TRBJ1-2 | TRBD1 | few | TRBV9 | CASSVGVSEGASYGYTF | TGTGCCAGCAGCGTAGGGGTTTCAGAGGGGGCCAGCTATGGCTACACCTTC
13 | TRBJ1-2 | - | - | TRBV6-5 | CASLGRGPRGYTF | TGTGCCAGCCTCGGCAGGGGCCCCAGGGGCTACACCTTC
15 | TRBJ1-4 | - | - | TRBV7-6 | CASSAPQGLNEKLFF | TGTGCCAGCAGCGCCCCACAGGGACTAAATGAAAAACTGTTTTTT
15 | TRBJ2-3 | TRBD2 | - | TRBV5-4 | CASSPWVAGGDTQYF | TGTGCCAGCAGCCCTTGGGTAGCGGGGGGGGATACGCAGTATTTT
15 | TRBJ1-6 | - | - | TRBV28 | CASSLTGGRNSPLHF | TGTGCCAGCAGTTTAACGGGGGGGCGGAATTCACCCCTCCACTTT
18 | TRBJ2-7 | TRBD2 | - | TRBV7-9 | CSSSLSRDSGGQFYEQYF | TGTTCCAGCAGCTTAAGTCGGGATAGCGGGGGCCAGTTCTACGAGCAGTACTTC
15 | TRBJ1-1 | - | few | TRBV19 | CASSRDRDLNTEAFF | TGTGCCAGTAGTAGAGACAGAGACTTGAACACTGAAGCTTTCTTT
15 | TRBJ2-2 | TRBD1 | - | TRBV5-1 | CARTPGQENTGELFF | TGCGCCAGGACTCCGGGACAGGAGAACACCGGGGAGCTGTTTTTT
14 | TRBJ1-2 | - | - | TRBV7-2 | CASSLSQGIYGYTF | TGTGCCAGCAGCTTAAGCCAGGGTATCTATGGCTACACCTTC
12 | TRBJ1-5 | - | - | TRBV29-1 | CSVGGDNQPQHF | TGCAGCGTCGGGGGTGACAATCAGCCCCAGCATTTT
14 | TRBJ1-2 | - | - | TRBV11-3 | CASSPGQGRYGYTF | TGTGCCAGCAGCCCCGGCCAGGGCCGGTATGGCTACACCTTC
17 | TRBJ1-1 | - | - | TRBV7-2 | CASSFLTGGGVRAEAFF | TGTGCCAGCAGCTTCCTTACTGGGGGAGGGGTTAGGGCTGAAGCTTTCTTT
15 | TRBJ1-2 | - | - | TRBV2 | CASSDLDTLYYGYTF | TGTGCCAGCAGTGATCTGGACACCTTATACTATGGCTACACCTTC
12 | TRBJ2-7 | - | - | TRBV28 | CASSFPGYEQYF | TGTGCCAGCAGTTTTCCAGGCTACGAGCAGTACTTC
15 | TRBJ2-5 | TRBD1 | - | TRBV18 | CASSPSLGGRETQYF | TGTGCCAGCTCACCTTCACTAGGGGGCCGGGAGACCCAGTACTTC